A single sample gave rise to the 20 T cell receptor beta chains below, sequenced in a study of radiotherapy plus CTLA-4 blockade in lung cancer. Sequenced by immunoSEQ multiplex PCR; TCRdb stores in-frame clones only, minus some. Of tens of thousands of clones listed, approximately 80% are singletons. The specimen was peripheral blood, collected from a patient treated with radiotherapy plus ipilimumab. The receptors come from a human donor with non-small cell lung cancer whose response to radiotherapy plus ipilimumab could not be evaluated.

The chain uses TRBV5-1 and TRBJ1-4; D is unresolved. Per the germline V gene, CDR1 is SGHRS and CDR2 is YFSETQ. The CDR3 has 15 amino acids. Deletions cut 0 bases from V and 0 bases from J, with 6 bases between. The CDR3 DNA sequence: TGCGCCAGCAGCTTGGGAGGTGCAACTAATGAAAAACTGTTTTTT. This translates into CASSLGGATNEKLFF. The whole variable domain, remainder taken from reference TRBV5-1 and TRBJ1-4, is KAGVTQTPRYLIKTRGQQVTLSCSPISGHRSVSWYQQTPGQGLQFLFEYFSETQRNKGNFPGRFSGRQFSNSRSEMNVSTLELGDSALYLCASSLGGATNEKLFFGSGTQLSVL.

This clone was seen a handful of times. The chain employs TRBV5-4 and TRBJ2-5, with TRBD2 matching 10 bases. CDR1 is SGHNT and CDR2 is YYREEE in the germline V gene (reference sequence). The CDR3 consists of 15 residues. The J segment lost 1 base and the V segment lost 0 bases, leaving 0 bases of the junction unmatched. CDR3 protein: CASSLGLAGQETQYF. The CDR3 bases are TGTGCCAGCAGCTTGGGACTAGCGGGCCAAGAGACCCAGTACTTC.

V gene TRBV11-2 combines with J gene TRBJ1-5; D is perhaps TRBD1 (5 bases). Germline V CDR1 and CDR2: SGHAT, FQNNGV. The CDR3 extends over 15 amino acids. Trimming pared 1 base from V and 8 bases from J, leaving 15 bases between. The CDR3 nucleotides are TGTGCCAGCAGCTTAGTGGGGGGTGTCCGGGAGCCCCAGCATTTT. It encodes CASSLVGGVREPQHF. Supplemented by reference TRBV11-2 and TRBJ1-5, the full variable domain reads EAGVAQSPRYKIIEKRQSVAFWCNPISGHATLYWYQQILGQGPKLLIQFQNNGVVDDSQLPKDRFSAERLKGVDSTLKIQPAKLEDSAVYLCASSLVGGVREPQHFGDGTRLSIL.

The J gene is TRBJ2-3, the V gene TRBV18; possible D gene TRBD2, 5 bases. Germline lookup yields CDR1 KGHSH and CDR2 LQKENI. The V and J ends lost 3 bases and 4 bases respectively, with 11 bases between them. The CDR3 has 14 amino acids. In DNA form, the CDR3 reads TGTGCCAGCTCACCTGGGGTTAGCGCAGATACGCAGTATTTT. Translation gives CASSPGVSADTQYF.

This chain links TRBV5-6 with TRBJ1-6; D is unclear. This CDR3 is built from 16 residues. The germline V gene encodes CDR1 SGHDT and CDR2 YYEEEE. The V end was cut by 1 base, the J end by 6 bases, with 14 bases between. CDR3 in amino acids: CASSLRGSDFNSPLHF. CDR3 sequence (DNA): TGTGCCAGCAGCTTGCGTGGGTCAGACTTTAATTCACCCCTCCACTTT.

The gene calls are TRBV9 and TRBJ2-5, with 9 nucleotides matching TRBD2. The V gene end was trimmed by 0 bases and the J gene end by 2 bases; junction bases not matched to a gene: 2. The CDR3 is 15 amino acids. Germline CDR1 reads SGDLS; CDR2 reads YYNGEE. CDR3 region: CASSVGGGGQETQYF. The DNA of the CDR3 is TGTGCCAGCAGCGTAGGCGGGGGGGGTCAAGAGACCCAGTACTTC.

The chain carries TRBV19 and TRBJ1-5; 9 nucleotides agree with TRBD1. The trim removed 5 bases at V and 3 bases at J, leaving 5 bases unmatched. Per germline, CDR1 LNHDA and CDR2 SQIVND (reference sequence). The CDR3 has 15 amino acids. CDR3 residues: CASSLTGGFNQPQHF. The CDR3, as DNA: TGTGCCAGTAGTTTAACAGGGGGCTTCAATCAGCCCCAGCATTTT. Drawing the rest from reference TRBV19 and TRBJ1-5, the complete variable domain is DGGITQSPKYLFRKEGQNVTLSCEQNLNHDAMYWYRQDPGQGLRLIYYSQIVNDFQKGDIAEGYSVSREKKESFPLTVTSAQKNPTAFYLCASSLTGGFNQPQHFGDGTRLSIL.

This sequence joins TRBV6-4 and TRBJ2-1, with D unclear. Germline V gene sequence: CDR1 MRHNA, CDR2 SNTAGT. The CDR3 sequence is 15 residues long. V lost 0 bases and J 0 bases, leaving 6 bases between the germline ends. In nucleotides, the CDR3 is TGTGCCAGCAGTGACTCAGCGTTCTCCTACAATGAGCAGTTCTTC. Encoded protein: CASSDSAFSYNEQFF.

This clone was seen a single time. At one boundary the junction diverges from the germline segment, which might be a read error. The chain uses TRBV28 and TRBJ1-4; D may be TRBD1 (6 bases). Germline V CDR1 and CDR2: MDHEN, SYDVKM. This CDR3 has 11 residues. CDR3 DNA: TGTGCCAGCAGAGGAACCGGGACACCTGTTTTT. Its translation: CASRGTGTPVF.

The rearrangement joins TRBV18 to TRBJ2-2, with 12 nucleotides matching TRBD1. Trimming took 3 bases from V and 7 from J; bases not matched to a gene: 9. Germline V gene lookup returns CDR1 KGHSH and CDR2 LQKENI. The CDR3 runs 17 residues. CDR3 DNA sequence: TGTGCCAGCTCACCCCGACCAGGGACAGGGGGCATCGGGGAGCTGTTTTTT. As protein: CASSPRPGTGGIGELFF.

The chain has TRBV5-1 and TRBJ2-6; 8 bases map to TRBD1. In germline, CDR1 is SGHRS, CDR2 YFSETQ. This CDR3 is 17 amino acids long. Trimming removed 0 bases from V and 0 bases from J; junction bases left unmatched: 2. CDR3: CASSLVDRGSGANVLTF. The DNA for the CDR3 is TGCGCCAGCAGCTTGGTAGACAGGGGCTCTGGGGCCAACGTCCTGACTTTC. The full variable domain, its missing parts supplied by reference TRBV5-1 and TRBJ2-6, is KAGVTQTPRYLIKTRGQQVTLSCSPISGHRSVSWYQQTPGQGLQFLFEYFSETQRNKGNFPGRFSGRQFSNSRSEMNVSTLELGDSALYLCASSLVDRGSGANVLTFGAGSRLTVL.

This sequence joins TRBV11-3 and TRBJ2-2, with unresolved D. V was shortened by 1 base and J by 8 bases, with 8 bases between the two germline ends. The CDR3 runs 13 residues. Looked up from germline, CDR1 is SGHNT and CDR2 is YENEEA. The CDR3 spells CASSLGLVGELFF. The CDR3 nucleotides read TGTGCCAGCAGCTTAGGGCTAGTTGGGGAGCTGTTTTTT.

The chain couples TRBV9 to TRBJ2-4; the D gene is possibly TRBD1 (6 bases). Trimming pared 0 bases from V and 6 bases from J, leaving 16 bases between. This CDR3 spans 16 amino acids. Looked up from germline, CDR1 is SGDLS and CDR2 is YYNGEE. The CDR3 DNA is TGTGCCAGCAGCGTAGACGGGACACCAGACGGAAACATTCAGTACTTC. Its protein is CASSVDGTPDGNIQYF.

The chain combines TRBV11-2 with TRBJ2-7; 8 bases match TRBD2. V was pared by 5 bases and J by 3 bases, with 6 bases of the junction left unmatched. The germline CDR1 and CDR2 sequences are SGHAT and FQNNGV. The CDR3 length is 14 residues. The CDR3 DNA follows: TGTGCCAGCAGCCCCGGGACTAGAGTCTACGAGCAGTACTTC. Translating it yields CASSPGTRVYEQYF.

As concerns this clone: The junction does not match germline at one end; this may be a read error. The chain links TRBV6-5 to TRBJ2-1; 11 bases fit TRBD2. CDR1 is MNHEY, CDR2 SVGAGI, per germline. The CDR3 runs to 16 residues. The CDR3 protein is CASSYYLAGGENEQFF. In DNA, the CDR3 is TGTGCCAGCAGCTACTATTTAGCGGGAGGGGAGAATGAGCAGTTCTTC.

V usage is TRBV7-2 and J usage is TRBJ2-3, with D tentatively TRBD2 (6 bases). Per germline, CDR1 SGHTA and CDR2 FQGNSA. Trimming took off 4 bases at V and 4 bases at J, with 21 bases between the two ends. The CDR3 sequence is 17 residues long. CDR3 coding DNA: TGTGCCAGCAGCTCAAGGGCGGGTGGGGGGTTCGCAGATACGCAGTATTTT. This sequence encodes CASSSRAGGGFADTQYF.

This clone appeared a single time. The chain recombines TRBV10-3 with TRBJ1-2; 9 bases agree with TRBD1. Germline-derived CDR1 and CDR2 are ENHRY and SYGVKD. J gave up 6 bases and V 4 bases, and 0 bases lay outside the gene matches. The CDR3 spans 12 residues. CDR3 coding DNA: TGTGCCATCAGTGGGACAGGGGATGGCTACACCTTC. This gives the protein CAISGTGDGYTF.

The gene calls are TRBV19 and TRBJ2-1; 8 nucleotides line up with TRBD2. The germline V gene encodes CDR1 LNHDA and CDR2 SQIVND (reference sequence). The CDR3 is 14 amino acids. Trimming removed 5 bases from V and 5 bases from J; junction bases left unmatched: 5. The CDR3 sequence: CASSPWTSHNEQFF. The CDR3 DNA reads TGTGCCAGTAGTCCGTGGACTAGCCACAATGAGCAGTTCTTC.

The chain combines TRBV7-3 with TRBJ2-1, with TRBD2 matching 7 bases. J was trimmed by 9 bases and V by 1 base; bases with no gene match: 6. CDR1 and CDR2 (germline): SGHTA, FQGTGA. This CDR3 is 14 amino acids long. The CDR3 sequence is CASSLNAGAGEQFF. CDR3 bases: TGTGCCAGCAGCTTAAATGCGGGAGCGGGTGAGCAGTTCTTC.

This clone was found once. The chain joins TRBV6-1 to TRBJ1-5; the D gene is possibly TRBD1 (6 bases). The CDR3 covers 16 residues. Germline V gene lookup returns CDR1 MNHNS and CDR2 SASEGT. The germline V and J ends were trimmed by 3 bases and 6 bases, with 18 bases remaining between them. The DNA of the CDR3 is TGTGCCAGCAGTGAGGCAGGGGCAGGGAACTTTCAGCCCCAGCATTTT. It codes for CASSEAGAGNFQPQHF.